This T cell receptor beta chain was observed in a study of control samples from healthy donors and cancer patients. Measured with immunoSEQ multiplex PCR; TCRdb has only the in-frame clones, and not every one. The data contain approximately 80,000 clones, about 88% of them singletons. This CDR3 is built from 11 residues. V was cut by 3 bases and J by 3 bases, with 3 bases left in between. Sequencing was done on a sample of blood. The chain uses TRBV5-3 and TRBJ1-1; D call uncertain. TRBV5-3 is treated as an ORF (open reading frame) with a function not yet certain. The clonotype comes from a woman between 50 and 59 years old in good health. The CDR3 loop reads CARSSYTEAFF. The CDR3 nucleotides read TGTGCCAGAAGCTCGTACACTGAAGCTTTCTTT.